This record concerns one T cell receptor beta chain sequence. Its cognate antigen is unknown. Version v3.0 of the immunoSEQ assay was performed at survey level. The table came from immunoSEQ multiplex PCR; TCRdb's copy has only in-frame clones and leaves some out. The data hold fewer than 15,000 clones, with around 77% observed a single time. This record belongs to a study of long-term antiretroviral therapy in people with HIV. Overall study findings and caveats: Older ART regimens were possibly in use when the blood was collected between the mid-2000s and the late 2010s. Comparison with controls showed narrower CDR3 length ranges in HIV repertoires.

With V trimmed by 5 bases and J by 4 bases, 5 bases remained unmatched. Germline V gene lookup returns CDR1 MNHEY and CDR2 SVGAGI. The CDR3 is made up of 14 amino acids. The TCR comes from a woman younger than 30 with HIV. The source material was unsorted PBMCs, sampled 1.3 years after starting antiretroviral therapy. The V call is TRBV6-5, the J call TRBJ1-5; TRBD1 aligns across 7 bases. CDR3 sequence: CASSTDRMNQPQHF. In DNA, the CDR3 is TGTGCCAGCAGTACGGACAGGATGAATCAGCCCCAGCATTTT.